These 18 T cell receptor beta chains originate from one sample sequenced in a study of blood T cell repertoires in COVID-19. The assay was immunoSEQ multiplex PCR, and TCRdb's table has in-frame clones only and misses some. The table records roughly 290,000 clones, 80% to 90% of them present only once. The sample consisted of PBMCs or T cells enriched from blood (not recorded which). These receptors all stem from a woman in her 30s who had recovered from COVID-19.

This clone was picked up a small number of times. The V gene is TRBV7-9, the J gene TRBJ2-3, with no clear D. Trimming removed 5 bases at V and 2 bases at J, with 14 bases between. The CDR3 sequence is 15 residues long. Germline assignment: CDR1 SEHNR and CDR2 FQNEAQ (reference sequence). The CDR3 region has the DNA TGTGCCAGCAGCCCTGTGACAAGTTCCACAGATACGCAGTATTTT. Its translation: CASSPVTSSTDTQYF.

This sequence joins TRBV7-9 and TRBJ2-2; the D gene is possibly TRBD2 (6 bases). V was clipped by 5 bases and J by 13 bases, with 11 bases between them. The germline gives CDR1 SEHNR, CDR2 FQNEAQ (reference sequence). The CDR3 contains 11 residues. The CDR3 nucleotides read TGTGCCAGCAGCCCGTGGGGAGGGCTGTTTTTT. This encodes CASSPWGGLFF.

The DNA for the CDR3 is TGTGCCAGCAGTGGATTACTGGCAGGGGTAGATGAAAAACTGTTTTTT. Protein: CASSGLLAGVDEKLFF. V usage is TRBV28 and J usage is TRBJ1-4; D is perhaps TRBD1 (6 bases). Germline assignment: CDR1 MDHEN and CDR2 SYDVKM. V was trimmed by 5 bases and J by 6 bases, leaving 19 bases between them. The CDR3 extends over 16 amino acids.

This chain links TRBV19 with TRBJ2-3; 8 nucleotides line up with TRBD1. This CDR3 is 15 amino acids long. In germline, CDR1 is LNHDA, CDR2 SQIVND (reference sequence). The junction had 4 bases not matched to a gene; V was cut back by 3 bases and J by 2 bases. CDR3 loop: CASSIARGHTDTQYF. CDR3 nucleotides: TGTGCCAGTAGTATTGCCAGGGGGCACACAGATACGCAGTATTTT. Complete variable domain (other parts from reference TRBV19 and TRBJ2-3): DGGITQSPKYLFRKEGQNVTLSCEQNLNHDAMYWYRQDPGQGLRLIYYSQIVNDFQKGDIAEGYSVSREKKESFPLTVTSAQKNPTAFYLCASSIARGHTDTQYFGPGTRLTVL.

The chain employs TRBV11-3 and TRBJ2-2; no clear D. This CDR3 region has 12 residues. The germline V gene encodes CDR1 SGHNT and CDR2 YENEEA. V lost 6 bases to trimming and J lost 5 bases, with 7 bases between them. The DNA for the CDR3 is TGTGCCAGCAGTTTCGAGACCGGGGAGCTGTTTTTT. Translated, it gives CASSFETGELFF.

The chain combines TRBV5-4 with TRBJ1-1, with D maybe TRBD1 (6 bases). The CDR3 contains 13 residues. V was pared by 4 bases and J by 3 bases, with 10 bases between. Germline CDR1 SGHNT, CDR2 YYREEE (reference sequence). This CDR3 reads CASSVQGHTEAFF. The DNA for the CDR3 is TGTGCCAGCAGCGTCCAGGGGCACACTGAAGCTTTCTTT.

The gene calls are TRBV7-9 and TRBJ1-5; a weak D match, TRBD1 (5 bases). The germline V and J ends were trimmed by 4 bases and 6 bases, with 13 bases remaining between them. The CDR3 is 14 residues long. Germline V gene data show CDR1 as SEHNR and CDR2 as FQNEAQ (reference sequence). The CDR3 DNA is TGTGCCAGCAGCTCAGGGTCGTGGACTCAGCCCCAGCATTTT. Protein sequence: CASSSGSWTQPQHF. Together with reference TRBV7-9 and TRBJ1-5, the CDR3 gives the full variable domain: DTGVSQNPRHKITKRGQNVTFRCDPISEHNRLYWYRQTLGQGPEFLTYFQNEAQLEKSRLLSDRFSAERPKGSFSTLEIQRTEQGDSAMYLCASSSGSWTQPQHFGDGTRLSIL.

This chain joins TRBV24-1 and TRBJ2-1; tentatively, D is TRBD2 (5 bases). CDR1 and CDR2 from the germline V gene are KGHDR and SFDVKD. The CDR3 extends over 14 amino acids. Trimming left V 4 bases short and J 6 bases short, with 12 bases between. This CDR3 reads CATSDGLGGNEQFF. The CDR3 DNA sequence: TGTGCCACCAGTGACGGCTTAGGAGGCAATGAGCAGTTCTTC.

J is TRBJ1-1 and V is TRBV28; no clear D. Deletions cut 5 bases from V and 11 bases from J, with 15 bases between. This CDR3 region has 12 residues. Germline CDR1 and CDR2: MDHEN and SYDVKM. CDR3 sequence (DNA): TGTGCCAGCAGTCTACCCCGGAGAAGGGCTTTCTTT. Its protein is CASSLPRRRAFF.

The chain recombines TRBV6-1 with TRBJ1-5, with a possible D match to TRBD1 (6 bases). Trimming left V 3 bases short and J 9 bases short, with 15 bases between. The CDR3 runs to 14 residues. Germline V gene data show CDR1 as MNHNS and CDR2 as SASEGT. The CDR3 coding sequence is TGTGCCAGCAGTGACCTGTCAGGGGCTGGGCCCCAGCATTTT. Residues: CASSDLSGAGPQHF.

The V gene is TRBV18, the J gene TRBJ1-5; tentative D call: TRBD1 (6 bases). CDR1 is KGHSH, CDR2 LQKENI, per germline. The CDR3 contains 17 residues. V was clipped by 2 bases and J by 4 bases, with 18 bases between them. CDR3 amino acids: CASSPSTTGRLNQPQHF. In DNA, the CDR3 is TGTGCCAGCTCACCATCCACCACAGGGCGATTAAATCAGCCCCAGCATTTT.

The CDR3 protein is CSVTDRDNYTF. The CDR3 DNA follows: TGCAGCGTCACCGACCGGGATAACTACACCTTC. The chain joins TRBV29-1 to TRBJ1-2; no clear D gene. Per the germline V gene, CDR1 is SQVTM and CDR2 is ANQGSEA. The CDR3 loop spans 11 amino acids. V gave up 6 bases and J gave up 10 bases, with 15 bases separating them. Filled out from reference TRBV29-1 and TRBJ1-2, the complete variable domain reads SAVISQKPSRDICQRGTSLTIQCQVDSQVTMMFWYRQQPGQSLTLIATANQGSEATYESGFVIDKFPISRPNLTFSTLTVSNMSPEDSSIYLCSVTDRDNYTFGSGTRLTVV.

This rearrangement joins TRBV20-1 to TRBJ2-4; D might be TRBD1 (5 bases). This CDR3 is built from 15 residues. Germline CDR1 DFQATT, CDR2 SNEGSKA (reference sequence). Trimming took off 3 bases at V and 1 base at J, with 13 bases between the two ends. CDR3 DNA: TGCAGTGCTAGTGTTGTCAGGGCGGCCAAAAACATTCAGTACTTC. It translates to CSASVVRAAKNIQYF.

The V call is TRBV2, the J call TRBJ2-7; 13 positions match TRBD2. The CDR3 sequence is 14 residues long. The germline V gene has CDR1 SNHLY and CDR2 FYNNEI. Trimming took 8 bases from V and 3 from J; bases not matched to a gene: 4. The CDR3 region is CASLGLAGVYEQYF. CDR3 bases: TGTGCCAGCCTTGGACTAGCGGGGGTCTACGAGCAGTACTTC.

The chain has TRBV10-3 and TRBJ1-1; D is unresolved. The CDR3 spans 11 residues. Germline assignment: CDR1 ENHRY and CDR2 SYGVKD. V was clipped by 0 bases and J by 8 bases, with 4 bases between them. CDR3 DNA: TGTGCCATCAGTGAGTCGGCCGAAGCTTTCTTT. Translated: CAISESAEAFF.

V is TRBV2 and J is TRBJ1-2; a weak D match, TRBD1 (6 bases). V was shortened by 5 bases and J by 4 bases, with 17 bases between the two germline ends. CDR3 size: 15 residues. Germline CDR1 and CDR2: SNHLY and FYNNEI. The CDR3 loop is CASSLMVDSRYGYTF. CDR3 in DNA: TGTGCCAGCAGTCTGATGGTGGACAGTCGCTATGGCTACACCTTC.

The chain couples TRBV9 to TRBJ1-1; D perhaps matches TRBD1 (6 bases). Germline V gives CDR1 SGDLS, CDR2 YYNGEE. The CDR3 consists of 15 residues. V lost 0 bases and J lost 4, with 13 bases in between. CDR3 nucleotides: TGTGCCAGCAGCGTAGGAGAGGGGGTCGGCACTGAAGCTTTCTTT. Amino acid sequence: CASSVGEGVGTEAFF.

The chain links TRBV7-9 to TRBJ2-3; TRBD2 is a possible D gene (5 bases). CDR3 length: 14 amino acids. The germline CDR1 and CDR2 sequences are SEHNR and FQNEAQ (reference sequence). The V and J ends lost 3 bases and 4 bases respectively, with 11 bases between them. The CDR3 sequence: CASSFPGNPDTQYF. CDR3 bases: TGTGCCAGCAGCTTCCCGGGGAACCCAGATACGCAGTATTTT.